This T cell receptor beta chain was captured in a study of cytomegalovirus exposure and HLA in healthy donors. Study-wide results and caveats: There was a cluster of highly shared sequence variants that was likely a sequencing artifact. In the analysis, some V segments, TRBV6-2 and TRBV6-3 included, were excluded as indistinguishable.

Only one count was recorded for this clone. Its target is not known. V was pared by 0 bases and J by 5 bases, with 9 bases between. The CDR3 runs 15 residues. CDR1 is SGDLS, CDR2 YYNGEE, per germline. The study ran its PCR with 60 Vbeta and 13 Jbeta primers. Clones were read by immunoSEQ multiplex PCR, and TCRdb kept only the in-frame ones, dropping some. The sample has tens of thousands of clones, 65% to 85% seen once. The sequence came from a woman in her 30s in good health and CMV-seronegative. The material sequenced was PBMCs. The chain links TRBV9 to TRBJ1-6; no clear D gene. CDR3 nucleotides: TGTGCCAGCAGCGTAGATTTCAGTAATAATTCACCCCTCCACTTT. This translates into CASSVDFSNNSPLHF.